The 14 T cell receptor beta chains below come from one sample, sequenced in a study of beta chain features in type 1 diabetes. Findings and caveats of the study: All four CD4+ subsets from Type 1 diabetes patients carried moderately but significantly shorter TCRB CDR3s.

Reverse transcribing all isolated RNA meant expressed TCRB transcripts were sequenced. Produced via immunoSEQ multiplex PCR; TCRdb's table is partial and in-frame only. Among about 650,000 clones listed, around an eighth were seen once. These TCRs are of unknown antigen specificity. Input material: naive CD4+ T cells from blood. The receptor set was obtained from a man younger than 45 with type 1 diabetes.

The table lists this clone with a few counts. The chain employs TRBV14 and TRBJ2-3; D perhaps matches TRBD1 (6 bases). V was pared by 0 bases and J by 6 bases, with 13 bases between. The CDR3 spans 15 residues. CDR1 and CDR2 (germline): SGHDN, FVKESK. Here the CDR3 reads CASSQDGRGRDTQYF. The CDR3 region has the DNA TGTGCCAGCAGCCAAGACGGCAGGGGCCGGGATACGCAGTATTTT.

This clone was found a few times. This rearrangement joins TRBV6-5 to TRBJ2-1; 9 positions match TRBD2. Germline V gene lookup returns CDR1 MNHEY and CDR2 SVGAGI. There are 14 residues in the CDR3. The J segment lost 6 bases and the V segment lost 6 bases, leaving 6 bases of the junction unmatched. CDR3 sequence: CASSSLAGLNEQFF. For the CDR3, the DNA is TGTGCCAGCAGCTCGCTAGCGGGACTCAATGAGCAGTTCTTC.

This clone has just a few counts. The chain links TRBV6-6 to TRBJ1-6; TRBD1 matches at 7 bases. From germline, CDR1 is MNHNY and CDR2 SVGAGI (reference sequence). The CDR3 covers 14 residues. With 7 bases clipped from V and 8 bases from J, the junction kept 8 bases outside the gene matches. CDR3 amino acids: CASIIGQDYSPLHF. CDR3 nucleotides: TGTGCCAGCATCATTGGACAGGACTATTCACCCCTCCACTTT.

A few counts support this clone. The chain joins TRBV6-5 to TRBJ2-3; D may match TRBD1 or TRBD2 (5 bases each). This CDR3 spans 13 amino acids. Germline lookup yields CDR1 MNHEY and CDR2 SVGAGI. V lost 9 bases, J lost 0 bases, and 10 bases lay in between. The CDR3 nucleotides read TGTGCCAGTCGGGACGCAAGCACAGATACGCAGTATTTT. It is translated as CASRDASTDTQYF.

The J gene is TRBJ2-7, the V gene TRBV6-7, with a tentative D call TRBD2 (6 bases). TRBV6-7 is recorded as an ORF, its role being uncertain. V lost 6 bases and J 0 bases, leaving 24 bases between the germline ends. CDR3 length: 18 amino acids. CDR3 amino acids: CASSLPTQRVGDSYEQYF. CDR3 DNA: TGTGCCAGCAGCCTTCCCACCCAGCGGGTGGGGGACTCCTACGAGCAGTACTTC.

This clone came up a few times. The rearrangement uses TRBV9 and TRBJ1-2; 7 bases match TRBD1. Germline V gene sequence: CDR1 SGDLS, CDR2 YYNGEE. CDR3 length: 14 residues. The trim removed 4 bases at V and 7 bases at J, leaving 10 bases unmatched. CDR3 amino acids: CASSREGQFFGYTF. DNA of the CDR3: TGTGCCAGCAGCCGGGAGGGACAGTTCTTTGGCTACACCTTC.

The CDR3 DNA follows: TGTGCCAGCAGAAGACAGGGGGCGACCGGGGAGCTGTTTTTT. Translated, it gives CASRRQGATGELFF. The chain couples TRBV11-3 to TRBJ2-2; 10 nucleotides match TRBD1. The CDR3 has 14 amino acids. Looked up from germline, CDR1 is SGHNT and CDR2 is YENEEA. The J segment lost 5 bases and the V segment lost 6 bases, leaving 3 bases of the junction unmatched.

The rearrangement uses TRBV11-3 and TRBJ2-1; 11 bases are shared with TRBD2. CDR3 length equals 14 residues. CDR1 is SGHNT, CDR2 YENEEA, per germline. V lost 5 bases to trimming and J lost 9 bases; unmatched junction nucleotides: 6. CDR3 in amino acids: CASSQQTSGVEQFF. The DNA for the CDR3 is TGTGCCAGCAGCCAACAGACTAGCGGGGTTGAGCAGTTCTTC.

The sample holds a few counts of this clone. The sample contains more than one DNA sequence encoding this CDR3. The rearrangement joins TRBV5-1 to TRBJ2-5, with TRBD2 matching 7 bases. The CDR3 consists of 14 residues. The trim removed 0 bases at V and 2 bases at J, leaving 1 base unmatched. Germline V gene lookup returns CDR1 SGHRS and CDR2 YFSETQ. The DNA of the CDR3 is TGCGCCAGCAGCTTGGAGGGACTACAAGAGACCCAGTACTTC. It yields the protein CASSLEGLQETQYF.

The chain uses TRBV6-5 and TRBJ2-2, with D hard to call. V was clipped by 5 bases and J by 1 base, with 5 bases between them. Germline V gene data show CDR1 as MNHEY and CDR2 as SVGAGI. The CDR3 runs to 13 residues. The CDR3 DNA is TGTGCCAGCAGTGAAGTGAACACCGGGGAGCTGTTTTTT. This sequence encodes CASSEVNTGELFF.

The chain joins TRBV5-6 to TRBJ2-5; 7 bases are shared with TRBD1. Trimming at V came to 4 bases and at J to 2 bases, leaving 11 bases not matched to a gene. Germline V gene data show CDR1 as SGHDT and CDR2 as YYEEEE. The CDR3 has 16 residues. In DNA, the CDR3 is TGTGCCAGCAGCCATAGACAGGGTTCAAGACAAGAGACCCAGTACTTC. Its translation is CASSHRQGSRQETQYF.

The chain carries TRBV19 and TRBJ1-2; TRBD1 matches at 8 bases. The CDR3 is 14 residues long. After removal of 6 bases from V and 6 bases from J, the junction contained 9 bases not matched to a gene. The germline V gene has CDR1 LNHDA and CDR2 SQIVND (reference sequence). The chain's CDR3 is CASRTQGVRDGYTF. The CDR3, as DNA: TGTGCCAGTAGAACACAGGGGGTGAGAGATGGCTACACCTTC.

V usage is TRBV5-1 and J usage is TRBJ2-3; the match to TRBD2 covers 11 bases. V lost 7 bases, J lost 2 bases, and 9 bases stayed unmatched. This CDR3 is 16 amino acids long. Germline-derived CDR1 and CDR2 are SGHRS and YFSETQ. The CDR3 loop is CASSPSSGGYTDTQYF. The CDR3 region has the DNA TGCGCCAGCTCCCCCTCTAGCGGGGGGTACACAGATACGCAGTATTTT. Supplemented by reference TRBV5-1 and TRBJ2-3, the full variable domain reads KAGVTQTPRYLIKTRGQQVTLSCSPISGHRSVSWYQQTPGQGLQFLFEYFSETQRNKGNFPGRFSGRQFSNSRSEMNVSTLELGDSALYLCASSPSSGGYTDTQYFGPGTRLTVL.

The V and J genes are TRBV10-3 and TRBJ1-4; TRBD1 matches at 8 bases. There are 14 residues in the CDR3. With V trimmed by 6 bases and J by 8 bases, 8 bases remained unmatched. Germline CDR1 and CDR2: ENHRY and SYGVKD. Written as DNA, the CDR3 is TGTGCCATCAGCCCGCAGGGGGCCGAAGAAAAACTGTTTTTT. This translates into CAISPQGAEEKLFF.